Each of the 22 T cell receptor beta chains below was sequenced from the same sample in a study of cytomegalovirus exposure and HLA in healthy donors. The PCR made use of 60 Vbeta and 13 Jbeta primers. Generated by immunoSEQ multiplex PCR, the TCRdb table keeps only in-frame clones and is missing some. The sample lists 250,000 to 350,000 clones, more than 80% occurring once. Sequencing was carried out using PBMCs. All receptors derive from a man aged 40-49 years in good health and CMV-seropositive.

V and J are TRBV10-1 and TRBJ2-5, with no clear D. The J call is uncertain, as TRBJ2-7 better fits the DNA end. There are 14 residues in the CDR3. The V gene's germline CDR1 is WNHNN and CDR2 SYGVQD (reference sequence). Here the CDR3 reads CASSDFPGVGEQYF. The DNA for the CDR3 is TGCGCCAGCAGTGATTTCCCAGGTGTCGGCGAGCAGTACTTC.

This clone was counted once. J is TRBJ2-1 and V is TRBV7-2; 7 bases line up with TRBD2. This CDR3 contains 12 residues. Germline CDR1 SGHTA, CDR2 FQGNSA. After removal of 0 bases from V and 13 bases from J, the junction contained 3 bases not matched to a gene. CDR3 loop: CASSLAGGSQFF. As DNA, the CDR3 is TGTGCCAGCAGCTTAGCGGGGGGGTCTCAGTTCTTC.

The rearrangement links TRBV30 to TRBJ2-7; weak D call: TRBD1 (7 bases). The germline V gene has CDR1 GTSNPN and CDR2 SVGIG (reference sequence). The germline V and J ends were trimmed by 1 base and 4 bases, with 29 bases remaining between them. The CDR3 covers 19 residues. CDR3 coding DNA: TGTGCCTGGAGTGGGGAAACAGGGGAGAGGGCGGACTACTTTTACGAGCAGTACTTC. Protein sequence: CAWSGETGERADYFYEQYF.

This clone was seen more than once but under ten times. The chain is built from TRBV19 and TRBJ1-1; 8 bases fit TRBD1. The junction had 11 bases not matched to a gene; V was cut back by 3 bases and J by 2 bases. Germline loops: CDR1 LNHDA, CDR2 SQIVND (reference sequence). The CDR3 extends over 17 amino acids. As DNA, the CDR3 is TGTGCCAGTAGTATCCGAGAGAACAGGGGGGGAAACACTGAAGCTTTCTTT. Translation: CASSIRENRGGNTEAFF.

The CDR3 region is CASSSPGRALEAFF. CDR3 nucleotides: TGTGCCAGCAGTTCTCCCGGCAGGGCTCTTGAAGCTTTCTTT. This chain joins TRBV28 and TRBJ1-1; tentative D call: TRBD1 (5 bases). V was shortened by 4 bases and J by 7 bases, with 16 bases between the two germline ends. Germline lookup yields CDR1 MDHEN and CDR2 SYDVKM. This CDR3 has 14 residues.

V is TRBV19 and J is TRBJ1-2; the match to TRBD1 covers 8 bases. V trimming: 0 bases; J trimming: 8 bases; junction bases outside the gene matches: 5. The germline V gene has CDR1 LNHDA and CDR2 SQIVND (reference sequence). The length of the CDR3 is 14 residues. The CDR3 region is CASSIETGVEGYTF. The CDR3 nucleotides are TGTGCCAGTAGTATAGAGACAGGGGTGGAAGGCTACACCTTC.

This clone was seen a few times. This sequence joins TRBV5-4 and TRBJ2-5; 8 bases fit TRBD1. CDR1 SGHNT and CDR2 YYREEE come from the germline V gene (reference sequence). This CDR3 is 15 amino acids long. After removal of 0 bases from V and 1 base from J, the junction contained 2 bases not matched to a gene. CDR3 loop: CASSLGDRSQETQYF. The CDR3 nucleotides read TGTGCCAGCAGCTTGGGGGACAGGAGCCAAGAGACCCAGTACTTC.

The chain carries TRBV11-1 and TRBJ2-1; D is possibly TRBD2 (6 bases). The germline gives CDR1 SGHAT, CDR2 FQDESV (reference sequence). With 3 bases removed from V and 4 bases from J, the gap between germline ends came to 25 bases. The CDR3 is 19 residues long. Written as DNA, the CDR3 is TGTGCCAGCAGCTTGACACTTCGTTTTCGGGACTCCCAATACAATGAGCAGTTCTTC. Translated: CASSLTLRFRDSQYNEQFF.

The chain carries TRBV7-9 and TRBJ2-7, with 10 bases lining up with TRBD2. Trimming took 4 bases from V and 0 from J; bases not matched to a gene: 9. The CDR3 totals 17 residues. Germline V gives CDR1 SEHNR, CDR2 FQNEAQ (reference sequence). This CDR3 is CASSWALTSGPSYEQYF. DNA for the CDR3: TGTGCCAGCAGCTGGGCCCTGACTAGCGGGCCCTCCTACGAGCAGTACTTC.

The CDR3 protein is CASSEETAEQYF. CDR3 nucleotides: TGTGCCAGCAGTGAGGAGACAGCCGAGCAGTACTTC. The rearrangement links TRBV2 to TRBJ2-7, with D possibly TRBD1 on 5 matching bases. The CDR3 spans 12 residues. Germline V gene lookup returns CDR1 SNHLY and CDR2 FYNNEI. V dropped 3 bases and J dropped 6 bases, with 9 bases sitting between them. Using reference TRBV2 and TRBJ2-7 for the parts outside the CDR3, the full variable domain is EPEVTQTPSHQVTQMGQEVILRCVPISNHLYFYWYRQILGQKVEFLVSFYNNEISEKSEIFDDQFSVERPDGSNFTLKIRSTKLEDSAMYFCASSEETAEQYFGPGTRLTVT.

CDR3 residues: CASSQGQGGTEAFF. The CDR3 nucleotides are TGTGCCAGCAGCCAAGGACAGGGAGGGACTGAAGCTTTCTTT. V and J are TRBV5-5 and TRBJ1-1; 8 nucleotides line up with TRBD1. V lost 4 bases to trimming and J lost 5 bases; unmatched junction nucleotides: 7. CDR1 SGHKS and CDR2 YYEKEE come from the germline V gene (reference sequence). CDR3 length equals 14 residues.

A few counts support this clone. The chain uses TRBV19 and TRBJ1-1; 7 bases are shared with TRBD1. The CDR3 consists of 14 residues. From germline, CDR1 is LNHDA and CDR2 SQIVND (reference sequence). The junction had 6 bases not matched to a gene; V was cut back by 2 bases and J by 6 bases. The chain's CDR3 is CASSITTGPPEAFF. DNA for the CDR3: TGTGCCAGTAGTATAACGACAGGGCCTCCTGAAGCTTTCTTT.

This sequence joins TRBV5-5 and TRBJ2-7; D call uncertain. The CDR3 is 12 residues long. The V and J ends lost 4 bases and 7 bases respectively, with 12 bases between them. Germline-derived CDR1 and CDR2 are SGHKS and YYEKEE (reference sequence). CDR3 sequence: CASSLAGWEQYF. DNA for the CDR3: TGTGCCAGCAGCCTGGCAGGATGGGAGCAGTACTTC.

The genes are TRBV28 and TRBJ2-7; 10 bases line up with TRBD2. The CDR3 has 15 amino acids. The junction had 8 bases not matched to a gene; V was cut back by 4 bases and J by 5 bases. In germline, CDR1 is MDHEN, CDR2 SYDVKM. CDR3 bases: TGTGCCAGCAGTTCCCCGGGACTAGCGAATAACGAGCAGTACTTC. This codes for CASSSPGLANNEQYF.

The chain uses TRBV5-1 and TRBJ1-1; D uncertain. Germline V gene sequence: CDR1 SGHRS, CDR2 YFSETQ. The CDR3 has 14 residues. V lost 0 bases to trimming and J lost 4 bases, with 10 bases between them. Written as DNA, the CDR3 is TGCGCCAGCAGCTTGGGGGAGGCGGGCACTGAAGCTTTCTTT. It yields the protein CASSLGEAGTEAFF.

This clone was detected only once. The chain is built from TRBV28 and TRBJ1-5; D unclear. The V gene lost 2 bases and the J gene lost 0 bases, with 14 bases spanning the gap. The CDR3 extends over 17 amino acids. CDR1 and CDR2 from the germline V gene are MDHEN and SYDVKM. DNA for the CDR3: TGTGCCAGCAGTTTACCCGCGTACCGTAATAGCAATCAGCCCCAGCATTTT. Protein: CASSLPAYRNSNQPQHF.

The CDR3: CASSEGLANADTQYF. The CDR3 DNA sequence: TGCGCCAGCAGCGAGGGACTAGCGAATGCAGATACGCAGTATTTT. The rearrangement uses TRBV5-1 and TRBJ2-3; TRBD2 agrees at 10 bases. The CDR3 extends over 15 amino acids. V trimming: 4 bases; J trimming: 4 bases; junction bases outside the gene matches: 6. Germline V lookup: CDR1 SGHRS, CDR2 YFSETQ.

This sequence joins TRBV4-2 and TRBJ2-1, with TRBD2 matching over 12 bases. V gave up 0 bases and J gave up 9 bases; unmatched junction bases: 15. The CDR3 contains 19 residues. Looked up from germline, CDR1 is LGHNA and CDR2 is YNFKEQ. The CDR3 loop reads CASSQEFFRGLAGGSEQFF. CDR3 DNA: TGTGCCAGCAGCCAAGAGTTCTTCCGAGGCCTAGCGGGAGGGAGTGAGCAGTTCTTC.

This chain connects TRBV19 to TRBJ1-5; a possible D gene is TRBD1 (5 bases). CDR3 length equals 17 residues. The V gene lost 6 bases and the J gene lost 2 bases, with 20 bases spanning the gap. The germline gives CDR1 LNHDA, CDR2 SQIVND (reference sequence). The CDR3 sequence is CASSGWAGFTGNQPQHF. In DNA, the CDR3 is TGTGCCAGTAGCGGATGGGCAGGGTTTACGGGCAATCAGCCCCAGCATTTT.

This clone was recorded only once. The chain joins TRBV18 to TRBJ2-7; TRBD2 matches at 7 bases. CDR3 length: 14 residues. Germline V gene lookup returns CDR1 KGHSH and CDR2 LQKENI. The V segment lost 2 bases and the J segment 3 bases; nucleotides outside the gene matches: 4. The CDR3 here is CASSPDAGVYEQYF. Written as DNA, the CDR3 is TGTGCCAGCTCACCAGACGCGGGGGTCTACGAGCAGTACTTC.

The V gene is TRBV7-9, the J gene TRBJ2-1; TRBD2 matches 8 bases. Germline V lookup: CDR1 SEHNR, CDR2 FQNEAQ (reference sequence). The CDR3 extends over 15 amino acids. V lost 5 bases, J lost 8 bases, and 11 bases stayed unmatched. The chain's CDR3 is CASSHIAGKGDEQFF. In DNA, the CDR3 is TGTGCCAGCAGCCACATAGCGGGAAAGGGCGATGAGCAGTTCTTC.

The chain combines TRBV18 with TRBJ2-7; tentative D call: TRBD2 (7 bases). In germline, CDR1 is KGHSH, CDR2 LQKENI. The CDR3 runs to 15 residues. Between the trimmed V and J ends, which lost 3 bases and 5 bases, there was a span of 17 bases. The CDR3 sequence is CASSPWGGINNEQYF. CDR3 DNA sequence: TGTGCCAGCTCACCCTGGGGGGGCATTAATAACGAGCAGTACTTC. Full variable domain (remainder filled in from reference TRBV18 and TRBJ2-7): NAGVMQNPRHLVRRRGQEARLRCSPMKGHSHVYWYRQLPEEGLKFMVYLQKENIIDESGMPKERFSAEFPKEGPSILRIQQVVRGDSAAYFCASSPWGGINNEQYFGPGTRLTVT.